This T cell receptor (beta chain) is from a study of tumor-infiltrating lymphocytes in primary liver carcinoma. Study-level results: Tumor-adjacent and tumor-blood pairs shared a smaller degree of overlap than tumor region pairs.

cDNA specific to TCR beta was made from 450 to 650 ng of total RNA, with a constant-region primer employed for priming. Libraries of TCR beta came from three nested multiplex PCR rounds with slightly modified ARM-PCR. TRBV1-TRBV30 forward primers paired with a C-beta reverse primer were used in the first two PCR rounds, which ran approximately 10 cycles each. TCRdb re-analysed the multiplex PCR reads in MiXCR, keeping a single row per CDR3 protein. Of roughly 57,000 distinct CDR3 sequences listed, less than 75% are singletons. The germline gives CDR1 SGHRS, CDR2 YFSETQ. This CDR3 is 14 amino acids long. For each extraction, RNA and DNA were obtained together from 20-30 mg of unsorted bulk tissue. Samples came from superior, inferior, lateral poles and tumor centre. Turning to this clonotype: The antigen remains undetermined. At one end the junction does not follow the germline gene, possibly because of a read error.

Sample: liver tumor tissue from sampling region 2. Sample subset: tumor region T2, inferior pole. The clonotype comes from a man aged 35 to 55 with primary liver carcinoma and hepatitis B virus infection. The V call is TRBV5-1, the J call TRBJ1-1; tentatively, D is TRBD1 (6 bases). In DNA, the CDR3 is TGCACCAGCAGCACGACAGGCCTGAACACTGAAGCTTCCTTT. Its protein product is CTSSTTGLNTEASF.